This record covers a single TCR beta chain. A multiplex PCR was run with 60 Vbeta primers and 13 Jbeta primers. The table came from immunoSEQ multiplex PCR; TCRdb's copy has only in-frame clones and leaves some out. The table has roughly 100,000 clones, about 81% seen once. With V trimmed by 4 bases and J by 2 bases, 11 bases remained unmatched. The germline V gene has CDR1 SGHNT and CDR2 YYREEE (reference sequence). CDR3 length: 16 residues. These data originate in a study of cytomegalovirus exposure and HLA in healthy donors. The TCR was taken from a young man in good health and CMV-seronegative. The genes are TRBV5-4 and TRBJ2-7; 8 bases map to TRBD1. Sequencing was performed on PBMCs. As DNA, the CDR3 is TGTGCCAGCAGCAGAGCCGGGACAGGAGTCGCCTACGAGCAGTACTTC. It is translated as CASSRAGTGVAYEQYF.